The present T cell receptor (beta chain) was sequenced within a study of molecular identifiers for immune sequencing clone quantification. TCRdb called the PCR reads again in MiXCR, with one record for every CDR3 protein. The sample carries some 94,000 distinct CDR3 sequences, about 23% recorded once. The germline CDR1 and CDR2 sequences are DFQATT and SNEGSKA (reference sequence). This CDR3 is 13 amino acids long. Trimming took off 3 bases at V and 4 bases at J, with 13 bases between the two ends. Concerning this clonotype: Possible read error: a much larger clone is one base away.

This TCR derives from a human donor in good health. Some libraries in this study had Jurkat cell RNA spiked in. The V and J genes are TRBV20-1 and TRBJ2-7; a possible D gene is TRBD2 (5 bases). Sequenced input: naive CD8+ T cells from blood, with Jurkat cell RNA spiked in. Subset of the sample: FACS-sorted CD8+CD4-CCR7+CD45RA+ naive T cells. As DNA, the CDR3 is TGCAGTGCTAGCACCGGGGATGGGTACGAGCAGTACTTC. The encoded protein is CSASTGDGYEQYF.